These 18 T cell receptor beta chains came from one sample sequenced in a study of shared clonotypes between healthy human individuals. The method was immunoSEQ multiplex PCR; TCRdb's version includes in-frame clones alone and lacks a portion of them. The sample lists some 2,000,000 clones; 85% to 95% were seen once. Terminally differentiated effector memory CD45RA+ cells were left out of the naive CD8 fraction, which was CD45RO-negative and positively selected for CCR7. Sequencing was carried out using naive CD8+ T cells sorted from blood. These receptors were obtained from a man aged 18 to 30 in good health.

The rearrangement joins TRBV29-1 to TRBJ2-1; D not resolved. This CDR3 contains 12 residues. CDR1 SQVTM and CDR2 ANQGSEA come from the germline V gene. V was pared by 2 bases and J by 4 bases, with 6 bases between. The CDR3 region is CSVENGYNEQFF. The CDR3 DNA reads as TGCAGCGTTGAAAACGGATACAATGAGCAGTTCTTC.

The rearrangement joins TRBV13 to TRBJ1-1; TRBD1 is a possible D gene (6 bases). Germline lookup yields CDR1 PRHDT and CDR2 FYEKMQ (reference sequence). The CDR3 has 13 residues. V dropped 4 bases and J dropped 5 bases, with 11 bases sitting between them. The CDR3 protein is CASSSSDRTEAFF. CDR3 DNA sequence: TGTGCCAGCAGCTCCTCGGACAGAACTGAAGCTTTCTTT.

This sequence joins TRBV30 and TRBJ2-3; D is perhaps TRBD2 (6 bases). The germline gives CDR1 GTSNPN, CDR2 SVGIG (reference sequence). Trimming removed 4 bases at V and 2 bases at J, with 16 bases between. The CDR3 runs to 15 residues. As DNA, the CDR3 is TGTGCCTGGACTCGGGACTCTCTTGCCACAGATACGCAGTATTTT. Its protein product is CAWTRDSLATDTQYF.

The chain is built from TRBV19 and TRBJ2-5; 8 nucleotides agree with TRBD1. Germline CDR1 reads LNHDA; CDR2 reads SQIVND (reference sequence). The CDR3 extends over 15 amino acids. J was trimmed by 1 base and V by 3 bases; bases with no gene match: 4. The chain's CDR3 is CASSIDDRGQETQYF. In DNA, the CDR3 is TGTGCCAGTAGTATCGACGACAGGGGCCAAGAGACCCAGTACTTC. Full variable domain (outside the CDR3, taken from reference TRBV19 and TRBJ2-5): DGGITQSPKYLFRKEGQNVTLSCEQNLNHDAMYWYRQDPGQGLRLIYYSQIVNDFQKGDIAEGYSVSREKKESFPLTVTSAQKNPTAFYLCASSIDDRGQETQYFGPGTRLLVL.

The chain recombines TRBV15 with TRBJ2-3, with D possibly being TRBD2 (6 bases). In germline, CDR1 is LNHNV, CDR2 YYDKDF (reference sequence). This CDR3 spans 14 amino acids. V was clipped by 8 bases and J by 0 bases, with 12 bases between them. CDR3 sequence (DNA): TGTGCCACCGGGGACGCGGGAAGCACAGATACGCAGTATTTT. It codes for CATGDAGSTDTQYF.

The chain uses TRBV19 and TRBJ2-3, with no clear D. Trimming removed 1 base at V and 4 bases at J, with 6 bases between. The CDR3 is 13 amino acids. Looked up from germline, CDR1 is LNHDA and CDR2 is SQIVND (reference sequence). This chain's CDR3 is CASSIADPDTQYF. Here the CDR3 DNA reads TGTGCCAGTAGTATAGCGGACCCAGATACGCAGTATTTT.

This chain connects TRBV5-8 to TRBJ2-7; no reliable D call. The CDR3 covers 14 residues. Per germline, CDR1 SGHTS and CDR2 YDEGEE. V lost 0 bases and J 0 bases, leaving 7 bases between the germline ends. This CDR3 is CASSLGQTSYEQYF. CDR3 sequence (DNA): TGTGCCAGCAGCTTGGGTCAGACCTCCTACGAGCAGTACTTC. The variable domain in full, with the rest retrieved from reference TRBV5-8 and TRBJ2-7, is EAGVTQSPTHLIKTRGQQATLRCSPISGHTSVYWYQQALGLGLQFLLWYDEGEERNRGNFPPRFSGRQFPNYSSELNVNALELEDSALYLCASSLGQTSYEQYFGPGTRLTVT.

The J gene is TRBJ2-5, the V gene TRBV4-3, with D maybe TRBD1 (6 bases). This CDR3 region has 13 residues. V was trimmed by 1 base and J by 5 bases, leaving 8 bases between them. Per germline, CDR1 LGHNA and CDR2 YSLEER. In DNA, the CDR3 is TGCGCCAGCAGCCAAGCAGGGGAGGAGACCCAGTACTTC. Encoded protein: CASSQAGEETQYF.

This clone was detected only once. The CDR3 DNA reads as TGTGCCAGCAGTTGGCTCCGGGACAGTTTCTATGGCTACACCTTC. Translation gives CASSWLRDSFYGYTF. V usage is TRBV27 and J usage is TRBJ1-2; 7 bases fit TRBD1. V lost 4 bases and J lost 4; bases outside the gene matches: 9. Germline V gives CDR1 MNHEY, CDR2 SMNVEV (reference sequence). This CDR3 has 15 amino acids.

This clone has a single count. CDR3 coding DNA: TGTGCCAGCAGCGGGGGACTAGCGGGCAACACCGGGGAGCTGTTTTTT. As protein: CASSGGLAGNTGELFF. The chain joins TRBV7-9 to TRBJ2-2; 12 positions agree with TRBD2. V shed 5 bases, J shed 2 bases, and the junction held 3 bases outside the gene matches. Germline V gene lookup returns CDR1 SEHNR and CDR2 FQNEAQ (reference sequence). The CDR3 extends over 16 amino acids. The variable domain in full, completed from reference TRBV7-9 and TRBJ2-2, reads DTGVSQNPRHKITKRGQNVTFRCDPISEHNRLYWYRQTLGQGPEFLTYFQNEAQLEKSRLLSDRFSAERPKGSFSTLEIQRTEQGDSAMYLCASSGGLAGNTGELFFGEGSRLTVL.

In the case of this clone: Other nucleotide sequences from this sample produce the same CDR3. The chain recombines TRBV9 with TRBJ1-2; 7 nucleotides align to TRBD1. The germline V gene encodes CDR1 SGDLS and CDR2 YYNGEE. The CDR3 has 14 amino acids. V was pared by 0 bases and J by 3 bases, with 2 bases of the junction left unmatched. This chain's CDR3 is CASSVEGTDYGYTF. CDR3 DNA: TGTGCCAGCAGCGTAGAGGGGACAGACTATGGCTACACCTTC.

The chain couples TRBV15 to TRBJ2-7, with TRBD2 as a possible D gene (6 bases). V lost 3 bases and J lost 0, with 15 bases in between. Germline V gene data show CDR1 as LNHNV and CDR2 as YYDKDF (reference sequence). This CDR3 contains 16 residues. The CDR3 reads CATSSPGEVLSYEQYF. The CDR3 region has the DNA TGTGCCACCAGCAGCCCTGGGGAGGTTCTCTCCTACGAGCAGTACTTC.

In this sample, this clone turned up a few times. This chain links TRBV5-1 with TRBJ1-1; no reliable D call. V was pared by 0 bases and J by 3 bases, with 6 bases between. Germline lookup yields CDR1 SGHRS and CDR2 YFSETQ. The CDR3 is made up of 13 amino acids. The CDR3 nucleotides are TGCGCCAGCAGCTTGGAACGGGACACTGAAGCTTTCTTT. Translated, it gives CASSLERDTEAFF. Using reference TRBV5-1 and TRBJ1-1 for the parts outside the CDR3, the full variable domain is KAGVTQTPRYLIKTRGQQVTLSCSPISGHRSVSWYQQTPGQGLQFLFEYFSETQRNKGNFPGRFSGRQFSNSRSEMNVSTLELGDSALYLCASSLERDTEAFFGQGTRLTVV.

A single count supports this clone. V and J are TRBV13 and TRBJ2-7; D uncertain. Germline V lookup: CDR1 PRHDT, CDR2 FYEKMQ (reference sequence). The germline V and J ends were trimmed by 5 bases and 2 bases, with 13 bases remaining between them. The CDR3 loop spans 14 amino acids. The DNA of the CDR3 is TGTGCCAGCAGCCCGACCGCAGGTACCTACGAGCAGTACTTC. Its translation is CASSPTAGTYEQYF.

The chain uses TRBV4-1 and TRBJ1-1, with D uncertain. The V and J ends lost 3 bases and 0 bases respectively, with 11 bases between them. Germline values: CDR1 MGHRA, CDR2 YSYEKL. The CDR3 runs to 15 residues. The DNA for the CDR3 is TGCGCCAGCAGCCAGAAGAACAGTGTGAACACTGAAGCTTTCTTT. Protein product: CASSQKNSVNTEAFF.

The CDR3 reads CASSGGGEDYNEQFF. The CDR3, as DNA: TGTGCCAGCAGTGGAGGAGGGGAAGACTACAATGAGCAGTTCTTC. The chain joins TRBV2 to TRBJ2-1, with D perhaps matching TRBD2 (6 bases). The V gene's germline CDR1 is SNHLY and CDR2 FYNNEI. This CDR3 region has 15 residues. V lost 4 bases and J lost 3, with 13 bases in between.

The chain recombines TRBV28 with TRBJ1-2, with D maybe TRBD1 (5 bases). Looked up from germline, CDR1 is MDHEN and CDR2 is SYDVKM. Trimming took 3 bases from V and 6 from J, leaving 11 bases between them. The CDR3 consists of 13 residues. The CDR3 nucleotides read TGTGCCAGCAGTTTTCGGGGGACCGATGGCTACACCTTC. It yields the protein CASSFRGTDGYTF.

This chain joins TRBV9 and TRBJ1-1, with D unclear. The CDR3 runs to 14 residues. V shed 4 bases and J shed 4 bases, with 14 bases lying between them. Germline V gene lookup returns CDR1 SGDLS and CDR2 YYNGEE. CDR3 bases: TGTGCCAGCAGCCCGCAAGGCTACTTCACTGAAGCTTTCTTT. Its protein product is CASSPQGYFTEAFF.